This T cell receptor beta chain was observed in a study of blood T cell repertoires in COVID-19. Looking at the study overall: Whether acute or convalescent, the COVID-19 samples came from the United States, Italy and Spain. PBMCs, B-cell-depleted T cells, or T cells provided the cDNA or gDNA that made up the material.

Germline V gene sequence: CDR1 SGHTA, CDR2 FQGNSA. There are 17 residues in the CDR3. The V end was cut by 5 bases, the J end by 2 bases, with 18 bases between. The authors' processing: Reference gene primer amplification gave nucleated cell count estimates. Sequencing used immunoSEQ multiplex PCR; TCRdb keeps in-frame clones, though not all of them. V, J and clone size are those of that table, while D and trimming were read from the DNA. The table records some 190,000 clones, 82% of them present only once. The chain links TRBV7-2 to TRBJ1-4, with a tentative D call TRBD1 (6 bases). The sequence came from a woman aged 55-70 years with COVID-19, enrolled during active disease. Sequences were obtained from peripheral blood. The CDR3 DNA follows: TGTGCCAGCAGCGCCAGGGGCCGGGCAGCGACTAATGAAAAACTGTTTTTT. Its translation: CASSARGRAATNEKLFF. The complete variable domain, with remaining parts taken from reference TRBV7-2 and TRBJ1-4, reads GAGVSQSPSNKVTEKGKDVELRCDPISGHTALYWYRQSLGQGLEFLIYFQGNSAPDKSGLPSDRFSAERTGGSVSTLTIQRTQQEDSAVYLCASSARGRAATNEKLFFGSGTQLSVL.